The clone carrying this T cell receptor beta chain has only a few counts. Libraries were prepared by immunoSEQ multiplex PCR; TCRdb keeps only in-frame clonotypes and omits some of them. The profile covers hundreds of thousands of clones, with around 76% appearing a single time and around 11% taken by the ten largest. These data belong to a study of shared clonotypes between healthy human individuals. CDR1 SGHTA and CDR2 FQGNSA come from the germline V gene. The CDR3 runs to 13 residues. Trimming cost V 5 bases and J 7 bases, with 15 bases left between them. The gene calls are TRBV7-2 and TRBJ2-7, with D unclear. The clonotype comes from a woman aged 35 to 49 in good health. Some clones in this sample may be carry-over from other donors' samples. Sequenced input: PBMCs. CDR3: CASSIPTLGEQYF. Written as DNA, the CDR3 is TGTGCCAGCAGCATTCCAACTCTGGGGGAGCAGTACTTC. Supplemented by reference TRBV7-2 and TRBJ2-7, the full variable domain reads GAGVSQSPSNKVTEKGKDVELRCDPISGHTALYWYRQSLGQGLEFLIYFQGNSAPDKSGLPSDRFSAERTGGSVSTLTIQRTQQEDSAVYLCASSIPTLGEQYFGPGTRLTVT.